This T cell receptor beta chain originates from a study of identical twins. With 4 bases clipped from V and 6 bases from J, the junction kept 14 bases outside the gene matches. There are 16 residues in the CDR3. Germline CDR1 DFQATT, CDR2 SNEGSKA (reference sequence). One entry per CDR3 protein results from TCRdb running MiXCR on the 5' RACE reads. The table lists 600,000 to 700,000 distinct CDR3 sequences, less than 25% of them singletons, with more than 4% in the top ten. This same sample was also taken into another study, of T cells expressing NK-cell markers.

Sequencing input: PBMCs. This receptor was identified in a young woman in good health. V and J are TRBV20-1 and TRBJ2-1, with 8 positions matching TRBD2. DNA of the CDR3: TGCAGTGCTAATAGACCCGGGAGGGCCGGGTTCAATGAGCAGTTCTTC. Protein product: CSANRPGRAGFNEQFF.